Below, 9 T cell receptor beta chains from the same sample are listed, as sequenced in a study of shared clonotypes between healthy human individuals. Clones were read by immunoSEQ multiplex PCR, and TCRdb kept only the in-frame ones, dropping some. This table has 2 million to 2.5 million clones, approximately 94% appearing once. Naivety among CD8 cells was defined by CD45RO negativity and positive CCR7 selection, thereby excluding terminally differentiated effector memory CD45RA+ cells. Source material: naive CD8+ T cells from PBMCs. The origin of the receptors is a young man in good health. Some clones in this sample may be carry-over from other donors' samples.

Comment on this clone: Other nucleotide sequences in the sample specify the same CDR3. The rearrangement uses TRBV9 and TRBJ1-1; D might be TRBD1 (6 bases). CDR1 and CDR2 (germline): SGDLS, YYNGEE. The CDR3 spans 14 residues. Trimming removed 3 bases at V and 2 bases at J, with 11 bases between. CDR3 region: CASSAGTLNTEAFF. The CDR3 DNA reads TGTGCCAGCAGCGCCGGGACACTTAACACTGAAGCTTTCTTT.

In its sample, this clone was seen once. V usage is TRBV4-1 and J usage is TRBJ2-1; perhaps TRBD1 as D (6 bases). The ends were cut back, 2 bases at V and 4 bases at J, with 18 bases in the middle. CDR1 is MGHRA, CDR2 YSYEKL, per germline. The CDR3 runs 17 residues. The CDR3: CASSQLTGFMRYNEQFF. The CDR3 bases are TGCGCCAGCAGCCAATTAACAGGGTTCATGCGATACAATGAGCAGTTCTTC.

In this sample, this clone turned up once. The chain employs TRBV30 and TRBJ2-7; D is unclear. Germline V gene data show CDR1 as GTSNPN and CDR2 as SVGIG (reference sequence). This CDR3 region has 11 residues. The V end was cut by 5 bases, the J end by 4 bases, with 9 bases between. CDR3 protein: CAWLDLYEQYF. The CDR3 DNA sequence: TGTGCCTGGTTGGACCTTTACGAGCAGTACTTC.

The chain carries TRBV19 and TRBJ2-2; D remains unclear. The CDR3 has 15 residues. Germline values: CDR1 LNHDA, CDR2 SQIVND (reference sequence). Trimming took off 5 bases at V and 6 bases at J, with 16 bases between the two ends. The CDR3 bases are TGTGCCAGTAGTCCCGATATCCGCCTGGCCGGGGAGCTGTTTTTT. Protein: CASSPDIRLAGELFF. The full variable domain, with the rest looked up from reference TRBV19 and TRBJ2-2, is DGGITQSPKYLFRKEGQNVTLSCEQNLNHDAMYWYRQDPGQGLRLIYYSQIVNDFQKGDIAEGYSVSREKKESFPLTVTSAQKNPTAFYLCASSPDIRLAGELFFGEGSRLTVL.

CDR3 protein: CAIRGTGGLYGYTF. The CDR3 bases are TGTGCCATCAGGGGGACAGGGGGCCTCTATGGCTACACCTTC. This chain joins TRBV10-3 and TRBJ1-2; 12 bases match TRBD1. Germline CDR1 and CDR2: ENHRY and SYGVKD. V shed 6 bases, J shed 4 bases, and the junction held 3 bases outside the gene matches. This CDR3 has 14 amino acids.

For this clone: At the DNA level, this CDR3 is encoded by other sequences in the same sample as well. The rearrangement links TRBV30 to TRBJ2-2, with D unclear. V lost 3 bases to trimming and J lost 0 bases, with 8 bases between them. This CDR3 comprises 14 residues. Germline lookup yields CDR1 GTSNPN and CDR2 SVGIG (reference sequence). Written as DNA, the CDR3 is TGTGCCTGGAGCTCGCTAGCGAACACCGGGGAGCTGTTTTTT. Encoded protein: CAWSSLANTGELFF.

The sample holds one count of this clone. The chain carries TRBV5-6 and TRBJ2-3; TRBD2 matches at 8 bases. The germline V gene encodes CDR1 SGHDT and CDR2 YYEEEE. V gave up 0 bases and J gave up 5 bases; unmatched junction bases: 8. The CDR3 totals 16 residues. CDR3 protein: CASSLAAAGVVDTQYF. The CDR3 nucleotides are TGTGCCAGCAGCTTGGCCGCAGCGGGAGTGGTAGATACGCAGTATTTT. The variable domain in full, completed from reference TRBV5-6 and TRBJ2-3, reads DAGVTQSPTHLIKTRGQQVTLRCSPKSGHDTVSWYQQALGQGPQFIFQYYEEEERQRGNFPDRFSGHQFPNYSSELNVNALLLGDSALYLCASSLAAAGVVDTQYFGPGTRLTVL.

The V and J genes are TRBV6-1 and TRBJ2-1, with 9 nucleotides matching TRBD2. Germline-derived CDR1 and CDR2 are MNHNS and SASEGT. V shed 6 bases and J 5 bases; nucleotides not matched to a gene: 5. This CDR3 comprises 14 residues. CDR3 region: CASRRLAVNNEQFF. The CDR3 DNA reads TGTGCCAGCAGGCGACTAGCGGTTAACAATGAGCAGTTCTTC.

CDR3 nucleotides: TGTGCCAGCAGCCTTCACCTTGGGCAGACTAGCATTTTGGTTGAGCAGTTCTTC. Translated: CASSLHLGQTSILVEQFF. This sequence joins TRBV9 and TRBJ2-1; 7 bases are a match to TRBD2. V lost 4 bases to trimming and J lost 9 bases; unmatched junction nucleotides: 22. The CDR3 sequence is 18 residues long. In germline, CDR1 is SGDLS, CDR2 YYNGEE.